The 13 T cell receptor beta chains in this list originate from one sample, sequenced in a study of blood T cells in healthy people across ages. Combining a sample-barcoded 5' primer with a J-beta primer mix, a second PCR ran for about 7 to 12 cycles. A single record per CDR3 protein comes from TCRdb applying MiXCR to the 5' RACE reads. This sample has about 640,000 distinct CDR3 sequences, with roughly three fifths found just once. The material sequenced was blood. All receptors come from a man in his 60s in good health.

The CDR3 spells CATSRDGTRSIQYF. In DNA form, the CDR3 reads TGTGCCACCAGCAGAGATGGGACGAGGAGCATTCAGTACTTC. The V gene is TRBV15, the J gene TRBJ2-4; either TRBD1 or TRBD2 may supply D (5 bases each). Germline V gives CDR1 LNHNV, CDR2 YYDKDF (reference sequence). V lost 0 bases and J lost 9, with 12 bases in between. This CDR3 comprises 14 residues.

The rearrangement uses TRBV6-5 and TRBJ2-4; D ambiguous. With the DNA end fitting TRBJ2-7 better, the J assignment may be wrong. The V gene's germline CDR1 is MNHEY and CDR2 SVGAGI. The CDR3 is made up of 12 amino acids. The CDR3 protein is CASSYSPFEQYF. CDR3 in DNA: TGTGCCAGCAGTTACTCGCCGTTCGAGCAGTACTTC.

This rearrangement joins TRBV6-5 to TRBJ2-3; a possible D gene is TRBD1 (6 bases). The CDR3 spans 13 residues. Trimming stripped 6 bases from V and 5 bases from J, with 12 bases between. The germline gives CDR1 MNHEY, CDR2 SVGAGI. This chain's CDR3 is CASRPTGIDTQYF. The CDR3 DNA reads TGTGCCAGCAGACCTACAGGGATAGATACGCAGTATTTT.

The V and J genes are TRBV21-1 and TRBJ2-4; TRBD1 reflects the table's D call only, with no check against the DNA. TRBV21-1 is a documented pseudogene. The CDR3 consists of 17 residues. In nucleotides, the CDR3 is TGTGCCAGCACTCCACCCCGGGATAGGGAGGGCAAAAACATTCAGTACTTC. Protein: CASTPPRDREGKNIQYF.

The chain joins TRBV7-9 to TRBJ2-5; D uncertain. Germline V gene data show CDR1 as SEHNR and CDR2 as FQNEAQ (reference sequence). The CDR3 is 13 residues long. V was shortened by 5 bases and J by 5 bases, with 12 bases between the two germline ends. CDR3: CASSPRSWETQYF. The CDR3 DNA follows: TGTGCCAGCAGCCCCCGGAGTTGGGAGACCCAGTACTTC. Using reference TRBV7-9 and TRBJ2-5 for the parts outside the CDR3, the full variable domain is DTGVSQNPRHKITKRGQNVTFRCDPISEHNRLYWYRQTLGQGPEFLTYFQNEAQLEKSRLLSDRFSAERPKGSFSTLEIQRTEQGDSAMYLCASSPRSWETQYFGPGTRLLVL.

This chain uses TRBV5-1 with TRBJ2-3; D is perhaps TRBD2 (7 bases). The CDR3 loop spans 16 amino acids. From germline, CDR1 is SGHRS and CDR2 YFSETQ. Trimming pared 1 base from V and 4 bases from J, leaving 16 bases between. The CDR3 bases are TGCGCCAGCAGCTTGCAGGGAGGGGGTGGAGCAGATACGCAGTATTTT. Its translation: CASSLQGGGGADTQYF.

In this sample, this clonotype turned up a few times. V usage is TRBV6-1 and J usage is TRBJ2-7, with D hard to call. The V gene's germline CDR1 is MNHNS and CDR2 SASEGT. This CDR3 has 15 amino acids. The V end was cut by 2 bases, the J end by 0 bases, with 11 bases between. The CDR3: CASSELPSSSYEQYF. CDR3 DNA sequence: TGTGCCAGCAGTGAACTACCCAGTTCCTCCTACGAGCAGTACTTC.

This clonotype was found many times. V gene TRBV7-9 combines with J gene TRBJ2-4; D unresolved. This CDR3 region has 13 residues. Trimming left V 2 bases short and J 5 bases short, with 7 bases between. In germline, CDR1 is SEHNR, CDR2 FQNEAQ (reference sequence). The CDR3 region is CASSLFVQNIQYF. CDR3 nucleotides: TGTGCCAGCAGCTTATTCGTACAAAACATTCAGTACTTC.

This clonotype was detected only a few times. The CDR3 sequence is CAAGVRTYEQYF. In nucleotides, the CDR3 is TGTGCCGCCGGAGTACGAACCTACGAGCAGTACTTC. The chain employs TRBV10-3 and TRBJ2-7; D ambiguous. This CDR3 has 12 residues. Germline V gene lookup returns CDR1 ENHRY and CDR2 SYGVKD. Between the trimmed V and J ends, which lost 11 bases and 2 bases, there was a span of 13 bases.

This clonotype was seen only once. The chain carries TRBV4-1 and TRBJ2-7; D ambiguous. V lost 5 bases and J 0 bases, leaving 14 bases between the germline ends. Germline V gives CDR1 MGHRA, CDR2 YSYEKL. CDR3 length: 15 residues. The CDR3 DNA is TGCGCCAGCAGCGCCGGGCCCGTTAGCTCCTACGAGCAGTACTTC. Encoded protein: CASSAGPVSSYEQYF.

The chain carries TRBV5-1 and TRBJ1-2; 8 nucleotides line up with TRBD1. CDR3 length equals 14 residues. J gave up 4 bases and V 7 bases, and 9 bases lay outside the gene matches. CDR1 SGHRS and CDR2 YFSETQ come from the germline V gene. CDR3 in amino acids: CASSRRTGSYGYTF. The CDR3 coding sequence is TGCGCCAGCTCGCGTAGGACAGGGAGCTATGGCTACACCTTC.

This chain links TRBV29-1 with TRBJ1-1, with 7 bases aligning to TRBD1. The CDR3 totals 13 residues. Germline V gives CDR1 SQVTM, CDR2 ANQGSEA. V lost 7 bases and J lost 3; bases outside the gene matches: 8. The CDR3 bases are TGCAGCGGCAACAGGGGTAAGGACACTGAAGCTTTCTTT. This gives the protein CSGNRGKDTEAFF.

This sequence joins TRBV3-1 and TRBJ2-5; no clear D. The CDR3 sequence is 14 residues long. The V and J ends lost 0 bases and 5 bases respectively, with 10 bases between them. The germline CDR1 and CDR2 sequences are LGHDT and YNNKEL (reference sequence). The CDR3 loop is CASSQDSGGETQYF. The CDR3 DNA sequence: TGTGCCAGCAGCCAAGATAGTGGTGGGGAGACCCAGTACTTC.